This is a list of T cell receptor beta chains from one sample in a study of cytomegalovirus exposure and HLA in healthy donors. The protocol was immunoSEQ multiplex PCR, while the TCRdb copy is restricted to in-frame clones and leaves out a portion. The sample consists of around 140,000 clones, about four fifths of them appearing once. The sample comprised PBMCs. The receptors were gathered from a woman aged 40 to 50 in good health and CMV-seronegative. The CDR3 runs from the conserved cysteine through the conserved F or W. The order of the fields is V gene, J gene, clone size, D gene, CDR3 DNA, CDR3 protein. The D gene is left open where the match is weak. A row's size may be missing; if present it is once, few, many or a size class.

V gene: TRBV6-5
J gene: TRBJ1-5
clone size: -
D gene: TRBD1
CDR3 DNA: TGTGCCAGCAGCCGCGGACAGGCGAGCAATCAGCCCCAGCATTTT
CDR3 protein: CASSRGQASNQPQHF

V gene: TRBV27
J gene: TRBJ1-2
clone size: -
D gene: TRBD1
CDR3 DNA: TGTGCCAGCAGTCCCTGGGACAGGCCTAACTATGGCTACACCTTC
CDR3 protein: CASSPWDRPNYGYTF

V gene: TRBV7-2
J gene: TRBJ1-1
clone size: -
D gene: TRBD1
CDR3 DNA: TGTGCCAGCAGGTACCGACAGGGGACGAACACTGAAGCTTTCTTT
CDR3 protein: CASRYRQGTNTEAFF

V gene: TRBV9
J gene: TRBJ1-5
clone size: -
D gene: TRBD1
CDR3 DNA: TGTGCCAGCAGCGTAGGACAGGGGAGCAATCAGCCCCAGCATTTT
CDR3 protein: CASSVGQGSNQPQHF

V gene: TRBV2
J gene: TRBJ1-1
clone size: -
D gene: TRBD1
CDR3 DNA: TGTGCCAGCACCAGAGACAGGGGGCTTTTAACTGAAGCTTTCTTT
CDR3 protein: CASTRDRGLLTEAFF

V gene: TRBV6-1
J gene: TRBJ2-7
clone size: -
D gene: -
CDR3 DNA: TGTGCCAGCAGTGAAATTCAACCGGGCTACGAGCAGTACTTC
CDR3 protein: CASSEIQPGYEQYF

V gene: TRBV6-5
J gene: TRBJ2-7
clone size: once
D gene: -
CDR3 DNA: TGTGCCAGCAGCCCAAATCACTCGAGTGAGCAGTACTTC
CDR3 protein: CASSPNHSSEQYF

V gene: TRBV7-9
J gene: TRBJ2-3
clone size: -
D gene: -
CDR3 DNA: TGTGCCAGCAGCTGGAGGGCCGAAACTACCCTAAGCACAGATACGCAGTATTTT
CDR3 protein: CASSWRAETTLSTDTQYF

V gene: TRBV6-5
J gene: TRBJ2-7
clone size: -
D gene: -
CDR3 DNA: TGTGCCAGCAGTCCCACAGGGACCAACTCCTACGAGCAGTACTTC
CDR3 protein: CASSPTGTNSYEQYF

V gene: TRBV6-5
J gene: TRBJ1-6
clone size: few
D gene: TRBD1
CDR3 DNA: TGTGCCAGCAGCTTCTCGGGACAGGGGGCTTCGGCCCTCCACTTT
CDR3 protein: CASSFSGQGASALHF

V gene: TRBV7-2
J gene: TRBJ1-5
clone size: few
D gene: TRBD1
CDR3 DNA: TGTGCCAGCAGCTTAGTAGGCGGGGACAGGAATCAGCCCCAGCATTTT
CDR3 protein: CASSLVGGDRNQPQHF

V gene: TRBV6-6
J gene: TRBJ1-1
clone size: few
D gene: TRBD1
CDR3 DNA: TGTGCCAGCAGTTACCCCGCGGACAGGCCCGACACTGAAGCTTTCTTT
CDR3 protein: CASSYPADRPDTEAFF

V gene: TRBV6-5
J gene: TRBJ2-7
clone size: -
D gene: TRBD2
CDR3 DNA: TGTGCCAGCAGTTACTCTAGCACCGGGACTAGCGGCGAGCAGTACTTC
CDR3 protein: CASSYSSTGTSGEQYF

V gene: TRBV6-6
J gene: TRBJ1-2
clone size: -
D gene: TRBD1
CDR3 DNA: TGTGCCAGCAGATCCGACAGGGGCTATGGCTACACCTTC
CDR3 protein: CASRSDRGYGYTF

V gene: TRBV11-3
J gene: TRBJ2-7
clone size: -
D gene: TRBD2
CDR3 DNA: TGTGCCAGCAGCGCAACAGCGGGGACCTACGAGCAGTACTTC
CDR3 protein: CASSATAGTYEQYF

V gene: TRBV6-1
J gene: TRBJ1-1
clone size: -
D gene: -
CDR3 DNA: TGTGCCAGCAGCACAGGGTACACTGAAGCTTTCTTT
CDR3 protein: CASSTGYTEAFF

V gene: TRBV5-4
J gene: TRBJ1-3
clone size: -
D gene: -
CDR3 DNA: TGTGCCAGCAGCCCCGACAGCCTCTCTGGAAACACCATATATTTT
CDR3 protein: CASSPDSLSGNTIYF

V gene: TRBV7-9
J gene: TRBJ1-1
clone size: -
D gene: -
CDR3 DNA: TGTGCCAGCAGCCGAGATGGAGCTGAAGCTTTCTTT
CDR3 protein: CASSRDGAEAFF

V gene: TRBV9
J gene: TRBJ1-6
clone size: -
D gene: -
CDR3 DNA: TGTGCCAGCAGCGTAGAGGGGTCTTATAATTCACCCCTCCACTTT
CDR3 protein: CASSVEGSYNSPLHF

V gene: TRBV18
J gene: TRBJ1-1
clone size: many
D gene: -
CDR3 DNA: TGTGCCAGCTCACCGCAGGGACAAATGAACACTGAAGCTTTCTTT
CDR3 protein: CASSPQGQMNTEAFF

V gene: TRBV6-5
J gene: TRBJ2-5
clone size: -
D gene: -
CDR3 DNA: TGTGCCAGCACCATGGGGGGGGCAAAGACCCAGTACTTC
CDR3 protein: CASTMGGAKTQYF

V gene: TRBV5-1
J gene: TRBJ2-3
clone size: -
D gene: TRBD2
CDR3 DNA: TGCGCCAGCAGCTTGGTGGCAGCGGGGGGGCCCGGAGATACGCAGTATTTT
CDR3 protein: CASSLVAAGGPGDTQYF

V gene: TRBV5-1
J gene: TRBJ2-5
clone size: -
D gene: -
CDR3 DNA: TGCGCCAGCAGCGGCGGGGGCTGGTACCAAGAGACCCAGTACTTC
CDR3 protein: CASSGGGWYQETQYF

V gene: TRBV14
J gene: TRBJ2-2
clone size: -
D gene: TRBD2
CDR3 DNA: TGTGCCAGCAGCCAAGAATGGCGGGGGGGCCGGTTACGGCACACCGGGGAGCTGTTTTTT
CDR3 protein: CASSQEWRGGRLRHTGELFF

V gene: TRBV4-1
J gene: TRBJ2-5
clone size: -
D gene: TRBD2
CDR3 DNA: TGCGCCAGCAGCCAAGATCTCCTAGCGGGGGAAGAGACCCAGTACTTC
CDR3 protein: CASSQDLLAGEETQYF

V gene: TRBV29-1
J gene: TRBJ1-2
clone size: -
D gene: -
CDR3 DNA: TGCAGCGTTCACTTAATTCTACAGGTCTATGGCTACACCTTC
CDR3 protein: CSVHLILQVYGYTF

V gene: TRBV6-1
J gene: TRBJ1-2
clone size: -
D gene: TRBD1
CDR3 DNA: TGTGCCAGCAGGGACAGGGGGGCAAACTATGGCTACACCTTC
CDR3 protein: CASRDRGANYGYTF

V gene: TRBV5-4
J gene: TRBJ1-2
clone size: -
D gene: -
CDR3 DNA: TGTGCCAGCAGCTTGGGGCAGACAAGAGGCTACACCTTC
CDR3 protein: CASSLGQTRGYTF

V gene: TRBV19
J gene: TRBJ2-5
clone size: -
D gene: TRBD2
CDR3 DNA: TGTGCCAGTGCTCGGTGGAGCGGGGGACAAGAGACCCAGTACTTC
CDR3 protein: CASARWSGGQETQYF

V gene: TRBV5-1
J gene: TRBJ2-1
clone size: -
D gene: TRBD1
CDR3 DNA: TGCGCCAGCAGCTCACTTTCGACAGGGAATGAGCAGTTCTTC
CDR3 protein: CASSSLSTGNEQFF

V gene: TRBV20-1
J gene: TRBJ1-2
clone size: few
D gene: TRBD1
CDR3 DNA: TGCAGTGATCAGGGGGCCTATGGCTACACCTTC
CDR3 protein: CSDQGAYGYTF

V gene: TRBV13
J gene: TRBJ2-1
clone size: -
D gene: TRBD1
CDR3 DNA: TGTGCCAGCAGCTCGGGCGACAGGGGATCCTACAATGAGCAGTTCTTC
CDR3 protein: CASSSGDRGSYNEQFF

V gene: TRBV6-6
J gene: TRBJ1-5
clone size: -
D gene: -
CDR3 DNA: TGTGCCAGCAGTTACGGCAGGGGCAGCAATCAGCCCCAGCATTTT
CDR3 protein: CASSYGRGSNQPQHF

V gene: TRBV13
J gene: TRBJ1-2
clone size: few
D gene: TRBD1
CDR3 DNA: TGTGCCAGCAGCCTTGAGGACAGGGCGCGTGGGAACTATGGCTACACCTTC
CDR3 protein: CASSLEDRARGNYGYTF

V gene: TRBV6-4
J gene: TRBJ2-1
clone size: -
D gene: TRBD1
CDR3 DNA: TGTGCCAGCAGTGAGAACGTGGGGACAGCCAATGAGCAGTTCTTC
CDR3 protein: CASSENVGTANEQFF

V gene: TRBV28
J gene: TRBJ1-2
clone size: -
D gene: -
CDR3 DNA: TGTGCCAGCAGTCCCCCAGGCAAGCCCTATGGCTACACCTTC
CDR3 protein: CASSPPGKPYGYTF

V gene: TRBV6-6
J gene: TRBJ2-7
clone size: few
D gene: -
CDR3 DNA: TGTGCCAGCAGACAGGGAGACTACGAGCAGTACTTC
CDR3 protein: CASRQGDYEQYF

V gene: TRBV6-5
J gene: TRBJ1-1
clone size: -
D gene: -
CDR3 DNA: TGTGCCAGCAGGCGGGGGTCCCCGAGCACTGAAGCTTTCTTT
CDR3 protein: CASRRGSPSTEAFF

V gene: TRBV6-6
J gene: TRBJ1-5
clone size: once
D gene: -
CDR3 DNA: TGTGCCAGCAGTCACCCTCAGGGGAACAATCAGCCCCAGCATTTT
CDR3 protein: CASSHPQGNNQPQHF

V gene: TRBV11-2
J gene: TRBJ2-7
clone size: -
D gene: -
CDR3 DNA: TGTGCCAGCAGCTTTCGAGGACTCGTCCACGAGCAGTACTTC
CDR3 protein: CASSFRGLVHEQYF

V gene: TRBV7-2
J gene: TRBJ2-7
clone size: -
D gene: -
CDR3 DNA: TGTGCCAGCACCAAAGATAACGGGGGCTCCTACGAGCAGTACTTC
CDR3 protein: CASTKDNGGSYEQYF

V gene: TRBV19
J gene: TRBJ1-2
clone size: once
D gene: TRBD1
CDR3 DNA: TGTGCCAGCCGGGACAGGGCAACCTATGGCTACACCTTC
CDR3 protein: CASRDRATYGYTF

V gene: TRBV5-6
J gene: TRBJ1-1
clone size: -
D gene: -
CDR3 DNA: TGTGCCAGCACCCAAACAGGGCGCACTGAAGCTTTCTTT
CDR3 protein: CASTQTGRTEAFF

V gene: TRBV19
J gene: TRBJ1-1
clone size: -
D gene: -
CDR3 DNA: TGTGCCAGTAGTATAGGCCGGTCGGGGACTGAAGCTTTCTTT
CDR3 protein: CASSIGRSGTEAFF

V gene: TRBV5-1
J gene: TRBJ2-1
clone size: -
D gene: TRBD1
CDR3 DNA: TGCGCCAGCAGCTGGGTGGGACAGGGAACTCCGGATGAGCAGTTCTTC
CDR3 protein: CASSWVGQGTPDEQFF

V gene: TRBV27
J gene: TRBJ2-2
clone size: -
D gene: TRBD1
CDR3 DNA: TGTGCCAGCAGTGCTCCCGGGACAGCGAACACCGGGGAGCTGTTTTTT
CDR3 protein: CASSAPGTANTGELFF

V gene: TRBV6-1
J gene: TRBJ1-2
clone size: many
D gene: -
CDR3 DNA: TGTGCCAGCAGCCAACATGGCAGCTATGGCTACACCTTC
CDR3 protein: CASSQHGSYGYTF

V gene: TRBV25-1
J gene: TRBJ1-3
clone size: few
D gene: -
CDR3 DNA: TGTGCCAGCAGTGAATGGTTTGAGAGCTCTGGAAACACCATATATTTT
CDR3 protein: CASSEWFESSGNTIYF

V gene: TRBV27
J gene: TRBJ2-7
clone size: -
D gene: -
CDR3 DNA: TGTGCCAGCAGTCCTAACTCCTACGAGCAGTACTTC
CDR3 protein: CASSPNSYEQYF

V gene: TRBV19
J gene: TRBJ1-5
clone size: -
D gene: -
CDR3 DNA: TGTGCCAGTAGTGGGGGACTGAACCGCCGCAATCAGCCCCAGCATTTT
CDR3 protein: CASSGGLNRRNQPQHF

V gene: TRBV27
J gene: TRBJ1-2
clone size: -
D gene: TRBD1
CDR3 DNA: TGTGCCAGCAGTTTGGGCAAAGGGACAGCTTATGGCTACACCTTC
CDR3 protein: CASSLGKGTAYGYTF